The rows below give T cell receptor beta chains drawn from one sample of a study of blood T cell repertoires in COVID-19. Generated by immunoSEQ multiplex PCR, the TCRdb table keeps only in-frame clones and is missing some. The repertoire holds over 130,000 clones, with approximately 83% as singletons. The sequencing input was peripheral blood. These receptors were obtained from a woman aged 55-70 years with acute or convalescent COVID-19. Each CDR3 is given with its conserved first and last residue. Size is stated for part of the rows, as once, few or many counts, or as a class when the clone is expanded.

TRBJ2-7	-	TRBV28	CASLGGTGAYEQYF
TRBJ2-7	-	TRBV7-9	CASSFTAYEQYF
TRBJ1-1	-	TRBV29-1	CSVETRKPRGMGLWNTEAFF
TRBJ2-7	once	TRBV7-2	CASSSPEREKYF
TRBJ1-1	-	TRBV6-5	CASSTTPEAFF
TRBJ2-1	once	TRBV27	CASSKGLAGEQFF
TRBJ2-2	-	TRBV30	CAYTPRAARVGGELFF
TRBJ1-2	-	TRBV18	CASSPPSPGYGYTF
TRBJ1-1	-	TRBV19	CASSMRQNTEAFF
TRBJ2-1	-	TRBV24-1	CATTPGLAERSEQFF
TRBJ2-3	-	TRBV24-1	CATSGRTSGKITDTQYF
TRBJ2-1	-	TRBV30	CAWSVGGGSFEQFF
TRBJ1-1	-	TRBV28	CASTPMGARAEAFF
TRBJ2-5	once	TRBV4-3	CASSQGLEKETQYF
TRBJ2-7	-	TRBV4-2	CASSQGTSGRGSYEQYF
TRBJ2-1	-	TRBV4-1	CASSQEGGYNEQFF
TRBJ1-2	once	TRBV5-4	CASSLPPNYGYTF
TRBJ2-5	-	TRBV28	CASSYGEETQYF
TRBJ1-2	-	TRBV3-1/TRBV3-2	CASSMTGDYGYTF
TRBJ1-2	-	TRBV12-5	CASAIDNYGYTF
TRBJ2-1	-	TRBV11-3	CASSLVPRQGLGEQFF
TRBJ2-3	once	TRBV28	CASRGETRSADTQYF
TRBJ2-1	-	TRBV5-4	CASSLGGERVSSYNEQFF
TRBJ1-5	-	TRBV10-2	CASSGFEGADQPQHF
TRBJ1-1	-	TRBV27	CASSLAVQGEAFF
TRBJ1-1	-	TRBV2	CASSGWSNTEAFF
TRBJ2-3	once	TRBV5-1	CASSHYDRVADTQYF
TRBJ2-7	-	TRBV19	CASSITGTSHHEQYF
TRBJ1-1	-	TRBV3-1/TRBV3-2	CASSKRGGTEAFF
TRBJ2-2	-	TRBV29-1	CSVEGGRANTGELFF
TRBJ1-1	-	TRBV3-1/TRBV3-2	CASSQDESGVGTEAFF
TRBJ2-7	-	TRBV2	CASRDRVMSEQYF
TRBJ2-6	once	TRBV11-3	CASSLQGAGANVLTF
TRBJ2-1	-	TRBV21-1	CASSKGVPPGKNHNEQFF
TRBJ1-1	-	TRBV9	CASSAAGMNTEAFF
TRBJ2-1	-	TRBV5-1	CASSFGGTSGSYNEQFF
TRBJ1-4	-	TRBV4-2	CASSPGGSVDEKLFF
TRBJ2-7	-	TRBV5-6	CASSLPGMEKQYF
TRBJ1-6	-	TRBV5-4	CASSLGTTDNSPLHF
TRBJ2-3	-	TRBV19	CASSTPQGARTDTQYF
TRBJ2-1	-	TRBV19	CASSIGGGDEQFF
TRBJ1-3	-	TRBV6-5	CASSYSGTAGNTIYF
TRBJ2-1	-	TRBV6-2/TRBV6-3	CASSYPGQAFYNEQFF
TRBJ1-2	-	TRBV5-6	CASSLNVIYGYTF
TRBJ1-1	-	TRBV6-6	CASNKQGLSEAFF
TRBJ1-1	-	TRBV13	CASSLGTSTEAFF
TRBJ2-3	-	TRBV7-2	CASSLEVGGTDTQYF